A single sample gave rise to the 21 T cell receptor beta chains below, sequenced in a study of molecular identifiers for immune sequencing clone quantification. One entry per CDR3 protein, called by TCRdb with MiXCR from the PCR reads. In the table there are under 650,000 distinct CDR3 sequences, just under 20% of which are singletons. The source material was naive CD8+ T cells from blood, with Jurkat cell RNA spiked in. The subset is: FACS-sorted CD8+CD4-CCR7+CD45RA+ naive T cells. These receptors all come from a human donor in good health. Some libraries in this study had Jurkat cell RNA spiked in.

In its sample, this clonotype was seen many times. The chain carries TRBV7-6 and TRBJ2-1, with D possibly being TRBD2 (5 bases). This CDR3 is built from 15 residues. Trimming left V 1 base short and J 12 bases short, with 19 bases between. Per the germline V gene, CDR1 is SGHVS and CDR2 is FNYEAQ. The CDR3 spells CASSLGASSSLGQFF. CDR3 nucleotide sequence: TGTGCCAGCAGCTTAGGGGCTAGCAGCTCTTTGGGGCAGTTCTTC.

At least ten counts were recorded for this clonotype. In nucleotides, the CDR3 is TGCAGCGTCCGGACTAGCGGGAACACCGGGGAGCTGTTTTTT. Its protein is CSVRTSGNTGELFF. V is TRBV29-1 and J is TRBJ2-2, with 10 bases aligning to TRBD2. This CDR3 spans 14 amino acids. Unmatched junction bases numbered 2, after V lost 6 bases and J lost 1 base. Germline lookup yields CDR1 SQVTM and CDR2 ANQGSEA.

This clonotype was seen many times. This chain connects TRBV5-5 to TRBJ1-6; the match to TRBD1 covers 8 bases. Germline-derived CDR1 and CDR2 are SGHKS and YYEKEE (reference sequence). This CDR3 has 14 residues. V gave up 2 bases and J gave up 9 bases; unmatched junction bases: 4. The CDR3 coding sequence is TGTGCCAGCAGCTTAGGACAGGGAGCTTCACCCCTCCACTTT. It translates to CASSLGQGASPLHF.

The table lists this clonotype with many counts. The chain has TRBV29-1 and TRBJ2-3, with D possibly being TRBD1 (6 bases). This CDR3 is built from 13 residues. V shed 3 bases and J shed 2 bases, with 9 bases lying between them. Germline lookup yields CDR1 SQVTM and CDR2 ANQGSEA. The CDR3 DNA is TGCAGCGTTGAGGGGGCCCCCACAGATACGCAGTATTTT. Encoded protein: CSVEGAPTDTQYF.

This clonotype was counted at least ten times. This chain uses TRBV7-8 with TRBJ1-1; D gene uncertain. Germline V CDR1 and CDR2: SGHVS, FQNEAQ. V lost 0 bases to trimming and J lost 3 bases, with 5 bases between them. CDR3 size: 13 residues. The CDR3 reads CASSLAKYTEAFF. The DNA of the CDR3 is TGTGCCAGCAGCTTAGCCAAATACACTGAAGCTTTCTTT. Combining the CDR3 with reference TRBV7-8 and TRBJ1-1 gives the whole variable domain GAGVSQSPRYKVAKRGQDVALRCDPISGHVSLFWYQQALGQGPEFLTYFQNEAQLDKSGLPSDRFFAERPEGSVSTLKIQRTQQEDSAVYLCASSLAKYTEAFFGQGTRLTVV.

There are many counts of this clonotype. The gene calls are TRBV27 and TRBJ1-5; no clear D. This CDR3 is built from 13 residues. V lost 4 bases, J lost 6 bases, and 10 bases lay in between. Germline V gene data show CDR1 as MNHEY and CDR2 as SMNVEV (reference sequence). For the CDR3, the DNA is TGTGCCAGCAGTTCCCTGGTAGGTCAGCCCCAGCATTTT. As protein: CASSSLVGQPQHF.

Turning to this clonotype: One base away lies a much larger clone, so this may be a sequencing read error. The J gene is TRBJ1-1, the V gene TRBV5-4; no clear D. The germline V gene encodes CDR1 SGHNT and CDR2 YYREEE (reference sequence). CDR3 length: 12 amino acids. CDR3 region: CTSSAGIEGAFF. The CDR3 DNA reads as TGTACCAGCAGCGCCGGGATCGAAGGAGCTTTCTTT.

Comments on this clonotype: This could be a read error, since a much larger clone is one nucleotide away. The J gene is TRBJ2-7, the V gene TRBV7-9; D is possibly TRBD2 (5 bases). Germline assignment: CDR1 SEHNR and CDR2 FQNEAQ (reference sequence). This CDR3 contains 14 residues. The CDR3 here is CASRDGLISYKQYF. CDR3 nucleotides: TGTGCCAGCAGGGATGGACTGATCTCCTACAAGCAGTACTTC.

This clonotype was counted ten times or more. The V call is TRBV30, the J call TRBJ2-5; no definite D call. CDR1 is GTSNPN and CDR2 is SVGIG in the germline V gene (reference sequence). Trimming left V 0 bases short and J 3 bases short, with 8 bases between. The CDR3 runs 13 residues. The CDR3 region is CAWSVLPEETQYF. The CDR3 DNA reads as TGTGCCTGGAGTGTATTGCCGGAAGAGACCCAGTACTTC.

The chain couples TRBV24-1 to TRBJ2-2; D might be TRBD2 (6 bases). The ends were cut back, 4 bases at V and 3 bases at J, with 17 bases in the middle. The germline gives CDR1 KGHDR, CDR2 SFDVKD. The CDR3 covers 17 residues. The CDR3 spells CATSDPAEGPHTGELFF. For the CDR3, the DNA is TGTGCCACCAGTGACCCCGCGGAGGGGCCTCACACCGGGGAGCTGTTTTTT.

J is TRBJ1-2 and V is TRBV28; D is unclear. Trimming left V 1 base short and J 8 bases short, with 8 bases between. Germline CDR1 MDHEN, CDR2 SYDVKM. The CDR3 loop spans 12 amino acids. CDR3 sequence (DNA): TGTGCCAGCAGTTTATCAGAGATCGGCTACACCTTC. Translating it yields CASSLSEIGYTF.

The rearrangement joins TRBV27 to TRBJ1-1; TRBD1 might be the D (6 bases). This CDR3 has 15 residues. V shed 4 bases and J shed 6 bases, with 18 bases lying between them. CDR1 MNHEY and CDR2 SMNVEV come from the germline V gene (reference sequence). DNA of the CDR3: TGTGCCAGCAGTTCAAGACAGGCTGAGAAGCCTGAAGCTTTCTTT. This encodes CASSSRQAEKPEAFF.

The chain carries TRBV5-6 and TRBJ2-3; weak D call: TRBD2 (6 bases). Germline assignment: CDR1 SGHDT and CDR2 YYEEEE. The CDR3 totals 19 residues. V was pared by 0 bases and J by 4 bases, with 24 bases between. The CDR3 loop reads CASSLAGGLALRGSDTQYF. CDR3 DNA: TGTGCCAGCAGCTTGGCCGGAGGGTTGGCCCTCCGAGGGTCAGATACGCAGTATTTT.

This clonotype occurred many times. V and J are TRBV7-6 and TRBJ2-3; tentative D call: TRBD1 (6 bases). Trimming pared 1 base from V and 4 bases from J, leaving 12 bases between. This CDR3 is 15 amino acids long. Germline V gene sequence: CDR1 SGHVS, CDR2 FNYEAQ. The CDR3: CASSLGGLFADTQYF. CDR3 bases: TGTGCCAGCAGCTTAGGGGGGCTATTCGCAGATACGCAGTATTTT.

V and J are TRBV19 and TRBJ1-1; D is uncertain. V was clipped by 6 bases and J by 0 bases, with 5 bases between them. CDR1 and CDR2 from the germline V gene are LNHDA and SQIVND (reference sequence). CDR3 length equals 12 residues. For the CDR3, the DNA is TGTGCCAGTAGACACTTGAACACTGAAGCTTTCTTT. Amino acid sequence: CASRHLNTEAFF.

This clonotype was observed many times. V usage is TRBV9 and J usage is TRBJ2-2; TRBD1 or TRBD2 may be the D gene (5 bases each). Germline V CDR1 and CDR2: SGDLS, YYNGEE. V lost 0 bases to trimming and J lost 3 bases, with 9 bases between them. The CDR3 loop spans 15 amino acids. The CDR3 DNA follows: TGTGCCAGCAGCGTAGAGAGGGACCACACCGGGGAGCTGTTTTTT. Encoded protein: CASSVERDHTGELFF.

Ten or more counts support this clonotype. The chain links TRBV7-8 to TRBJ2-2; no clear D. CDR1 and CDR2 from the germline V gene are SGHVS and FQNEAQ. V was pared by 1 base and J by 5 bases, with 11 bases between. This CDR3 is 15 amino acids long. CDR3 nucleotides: TGTGCCAGCAGCTTAGTGGCAGTTCTAACCGGGGAGCTGTTTTTT. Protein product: CASSLVAVLTGELFF.

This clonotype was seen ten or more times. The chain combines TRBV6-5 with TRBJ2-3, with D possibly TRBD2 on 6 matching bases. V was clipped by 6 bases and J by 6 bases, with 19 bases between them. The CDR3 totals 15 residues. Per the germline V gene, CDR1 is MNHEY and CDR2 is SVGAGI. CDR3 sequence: CASSQGSLGRDTQYF. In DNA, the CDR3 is TGTGCCAGCAGCCAGGGATCACTGGGGAGGGATACGCAGTATTTT.

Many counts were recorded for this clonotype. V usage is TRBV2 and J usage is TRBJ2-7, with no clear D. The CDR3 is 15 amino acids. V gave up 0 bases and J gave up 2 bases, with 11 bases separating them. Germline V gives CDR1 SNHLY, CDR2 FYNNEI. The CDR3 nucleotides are TGTGCCAGCAGTGAAGCTTCGGCCGGTACCTACGAGCAGTACTTC. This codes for CASSEASAGTYEQYF.

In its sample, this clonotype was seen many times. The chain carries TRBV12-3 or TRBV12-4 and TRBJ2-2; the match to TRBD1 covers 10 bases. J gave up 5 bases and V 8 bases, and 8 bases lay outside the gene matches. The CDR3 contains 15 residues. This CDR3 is CASFSGTGVTGELFF. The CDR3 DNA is TGTGCCAGCTTTTCCGGGACAGGGGTGACCGGGGAGCTGTTTTTT.

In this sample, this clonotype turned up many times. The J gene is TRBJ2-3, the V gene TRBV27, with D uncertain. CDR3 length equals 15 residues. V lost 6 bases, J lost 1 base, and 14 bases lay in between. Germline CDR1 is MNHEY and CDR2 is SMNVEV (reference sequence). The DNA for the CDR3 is TGTGCCAGCAGCCCGGCCGGAATGGGCACAGATACGCAGTATTTT. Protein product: CASSPAGMGTDTQYF.